One sample yielded the 25 T cell receptor beta chains listed below, sequenced in a study of blood T cell repertoires in COVID-19. Sequencing was performed with immunoSEQ multiplex PCR; in TCRdb, only in-frame clones are kept and a portion is missing. The sample includes 210,000 or so clones, about four fifths of them seen just once. The source material was PBMCs or T cells enriched from blood (not recorded which). The receptors were gathered from a woman aged 45-65 years who had been exposed to COVID-19.

The CDR3 nucleotides are TGTGCCAGCAGCCAAGAACTGATAGAGGGAAATGAAAAACTGTTTTTT. Translation gives CASSQELIEGNEKLFF. The chain recombines TRBV3-1 (or the pseudogene TRBV3-2) with TRBJ1-4; D not resolved. V dropped 0 bases and J dropped 5 bases, with 13 bases sitting between them. The CDR3 extends over 16 amino acids. Germline V gene data show CDR1 as LGHDT and CDR2 as YNNKEL (reference sequence).

The chain recombines TRBV20-1 with TRBJ2-5; TRBD1 matches at 10 bases. The germline gives CDR1 DFQATT, CDR2 SNEGSKA (reference sequence). The V gene end was trimmed by 3 bases and the J gene end by 5 bases; junction bases not matched to a gene: 21. CDR3 size: 19 residues. CDR3 region: CSASPTGQGTGVWGETQYF. The CDR3 DNA is TGCAGTGCTAGTCCTACAGGGCAGGGGACAGGGGTTTGGGGGGAGACCCAGTACTTC.

The chain joins TRBV6-5 to TRBJ1-3; no clear D gene. There are 13 residues in the CDR3. The germline V and J ends were trimmed by 0 bases and 4 bases, with 4 bases remaining between them. Germline loops: CDR1 MNHEY, CDR2 SVGAGI. The CDR3 here is CASSYSRGNTIYF. In nucleotides, the CDR3 is TGTGCCAGCAGTTACTCGAGAGGAAACACCATATATTTT.

The chain joins TRBV11-2 to TRBJ1-6; D perhaps matches TRBD1 (5 bases). There are 11 residues in the CDR3. Looked up from germline, CDR1 is SGHAT and CDR2 is FQNNGV. The V gene lost 4 bases and the J gene lost 14 bases, with 9 bases spanning the gap. The CDR3 nucleotides read TGTGCCAGCAGCTCTATAGGGGCCCTCCACTTT. Its translation is CASSSIGALHF.

This chain uses TRBV30 with TRBJ1-2; D is unresolved. Trimming cost V 0 bases and J 6 bases, with 5 bases left between them. This CDR3 comprises 11 residues. Germline V gene lookup returns CDR1 GTSNPN and CDR2 SVGIG (reference sequence). CDR3 loop: CAWSVYDGYTF. CDR3 nucleotides: TGTGCCTGGAGTGTATATGATGGCTACACCTTC.

V usage is TRBV11-3 and J usage is TRBJ2-7, with 9 bases that match TRBD1. Trimming removed 5 bases from V and 7 bases from J; junction bases left unmatched: 12. This CDR3 spans 15 amino acids. In germline, CDR1 is SGHNT, CDR2 YENEEA. The CDR3 DNA sequence: TGTGCCAGCAGCCTGATACAAAGGGACAGGGATGAGCAGTACTTC. This codes for CASSLIQRDRDEQYF.

The chain employs TRBV5-5 and TRBJ1-2, with 8 bases lining up with TRBD1. The CDR3 totals 15 residues. In germline, CDR1 is SGHKS, CDR2 YYEKEE (reference sequence). V lost 2 bases to trimming and J lost 2 bases; unmatched junction nucleotides: 5. The CDR3, as DNA: TGTGCCAGCAGCTTCCCCGGGACAGGCAACTATGGCTACACCTTC. Translated: CASSFPGTGNYGYTF.

The genes are TRBV18 and TRBJ1-5; no clear D gene. The V gene's germline CDR1 is KGHSH and CDR2 LQKENI. The CDR3 has 14 residues. The ends were cut back, 8 bases at V and 5 bases at J, with 16 bases in the middle. In DNA, the CDR3 is TGTGCCAGCGAGCGTAGCCACGGGGATCAGCCCCAGCATTTT. Translating gives CASERSHGDQPQHF.

The rearrangement joins TRBV6-5 to TRBJ1-2; D possibly corresponds to TRBD1 (6 bases). CDR3 length: 14 amino acids. V shed 6 bases and J shed 3 bases, with 14 bases lying between them. CDR1 is MNHEY, CDR2 SVGAGI, per germline. The chain's CDR3 is CASSPGQTHYGYTF. DNA of the CDR3: TGTGCCAGCAGCCCAGGACAGACTCACTATGGCTACACCTTC.

V usage is TRBV18 and J usage is TRBJ1-2, with D perhaps TRBD1 (6 bases). V was trimmed by 6 bases and J by 6 bases, leaving 20 bases between them. Germline V gene lookup returns CDR1 KGHSH and CDR2 LQKENI. The CDR3 spans 15 residues. CDR3: CASSRRDTYSHGYTF. CDR3 nucleotide sequence: TGTGCCAGCTCGCGCCGGGACACGTATTCCCATGGCTACACCTTC.

This chain connects TRBV3-1 (or the pseudogene TRBV3-2) to TRBJ1-6; TRBD1 matches 7 bases. The V segment lost 4 bases and the J segment 6 bases; nucleotides outside the gene matches: 6. Germline values: CDR1 LGHDT, CDR2 YNNKEL (reference sequence). This CDR3 region has 15 residues. CDR3 nucleotide sequence: TGTGCCAGCAGCCCTCGACAGGGTAGTAATTCACCCCTCCACTTT. Amino acids: CASSPRQGSNSPLHF.

This sequence joins TRBV7-8 and TRBJ2-7; the match to TRBD1 covers 8 bases. This CDR3 contains 12 residues. Germline V gene data show CDR1 as SGHVS and CDR2 as FQNEAQ. J was trimmed by 5 bases and V by 5 bases; bases with no gene match: 2. DNA for the CDR3: TGTGCCAGCAGCCCACAGGGGGACGAGCAGTACTTC. This gives the protein CASSPQGDEQYF.

The genes are TRBV10-2 and TRBJ2-6; 10 bases are shared with TRBD1. There are 14 residues in the CDR3. V lost 9 bases, J lost 7 bases, and 6 bases stayed unmatched. Per germline, CDR1 WSHSY and CDR2 SAAADI. The CDR3 here is CASRGQGFANVLTF. In DNA, the CDR3 is TGCGCCAGTCGGGGACAGGGGTTCGCCAACGTCCTGACTTTC.

This clone was detected only a few times. V usage is TRBV5-6 and J usage is TRBJ1-2, with a possible D match to TRBD1 (6 bases). The CDR3 runs to 15 residues. V lost 2 bases, J lost 2 bases, and 13 bases lay in between. In germline, CDR1 is SGHDT, CDR2 YYEEEE. The CDR3 reads CASSLRLTGNYGYTF. CDR3 bases: TGTGCCAGCAGCTTACGGTTAACAGGGAACTATGGCTACACCTTC. Combining the CDR3 with reference TRBV5-6 and TRBJ1-2 gives the whole variable domain DAGVTQSPTHLIKTRGQQVTLRCSPKSGHDTVSWYQQALGQGPQFIFQYYEEEERQRGNFPDRFSGHQFPNYSSELNVNALLLGDSALYLCASSLRLTGNYGYTFGSGTRLTVV.

V usage is TRBV5-1 and J usage is TRBJ2-1, with 8 bases that match TRBD2. After removal of 0 bases from V and 9 bases from J, the junction contained 8 bases not matched to a gene. CDR3 length: 15 amino acids. Germline assignment: CDR1 SGHRS and CDR2 YFSETQ. The CDR3 region has the DNA TGCGCCAGCAGCTTGGAGGAGCGGGGGTGGGGTGAGCAGTTCTTC. Encoded protein: CASSLEERGWGEQFF.

The rearrangement links TRBV5-4 to TRBJ2-1; D may be TRBD1 (5 bases). The germline V gene encodes CDR1 SGHNT and CDR2 YYREEE (reference sequence). Trimming pared 0 bases from V and 4 bases from J, leaving 11 bases between. This CDR3 contains 15 residues. The CDR3 loop reads CASSLGRWTYNEQFF. CDR3 bases: TGTGCCAGCAGCTTGGGGCGTTGGACATACAATGAGCAGTTCTTC.

This chain joins TRBV6-4 and TRBJ1-3; TRBD1 aligns across 8 bases. V lost 7 bases, J lost 4 bases, and 9 bases stayed unmatched. This CDR3 is 15 amino acids long. CDR1 is MRHNA, CDR2 SNTAGT, per germline. The CDR3 loop is CASIADRGEGNTIYF. CDR3 DNA sequence: TGTGCCAGCATTGCCGACAGGGGTGAAGGAAACACCATATATTTT.

The rearrangement links TRBV7-8 to TRBJ2-7; 7 nucleotides match TRBD1. This CDR3 comprises 13 residues. The ends lost 5 bases at V and 10 bases at J; junction bases unmatched: 11. The V gene's germline CDR1 is SGHVS and CDR2 FQNEAQ. In nucleotides, the CDR3 is TGTGCCAGCAGCCTACTCCGAGGGGGCGATCAGTACTTC. Residues: CASSLLRGGDQYF.

The chain has TRBV29-1 and TRBJ2-5, with a possible D match to TRBD2 (6 bases). V gave up 4 bases and J gave up 1 base, with 16 bases separating them. CDR3 length equals 15 residues. Germline CDR1 is SQVTM and CDR2 is ANQGSEA. CDR3 bases: TGCAGCGTTGTGGGTGAGAGGGGAGGCCAAGAGACCCAGTACTTC. Protein product: CSVVGERGGQETQYF.

This sequence joins TRBV5-1 and TRBJ1-2, with TRBD1 matching 7 bases. The CDR3 has 13 residues. With 5 bases clipped from V and 2 bases from J, the junction kept 3 bases outside the gene matches. CDR1 is SGHRS and CDR2 is YFSETQ in the germline V gene. CDR3 DNA sequence: TGCGCCAGCAGTCGGGGACAGAACTATGGCTACACCTTC. Amino acids: CASSRGQNYGYTF. Variable domain in full (rest from reference TRBV5-1 and TRBJ1-2): KAGVTQTPRYLIKTRGQQVTLSCSPISGHRSVSWYQQTPGQGLQFLFEYFSETQRNKGNFPGRFSGRQFSNSRSEMNVSTLELGDSALYLCASSRGQNYGYTFGSGTRLTVV.

The chain combines TRBV12-5 with TRBJ1-4, with D possibly being TRBD1 (6 bases). Trimming removed 1 base at V and 8 bases at J, with 14 bases between. Germline V gives CDR1 LGHNT, CDR2 FRNRAP. This CDR3 spans 15 amino acids. The CDR3 sequence is CASGLGTGLREKLFF. The CDR3 nucleotides are TGTGCTAGTGGTTTGGGTACAGGGTTAAGAGAAAAACTGTTTTTT.

The rearrangement joins TRBV18 to TRBJ1-3; TRBD1 agrees at 9 bases. The length of the CDR3 is 17 residues. CDR1 and CDR2 (germline): KGHSH, LQKENI. V was pared by 3 bases and J by 2 bases, with 8 bases of the junction left unmatched. The CDR3 reads CASSPLQGARTGNTIYF. In nucleotides, the CDR3 is TGTGCCAGCTCACCTTTACAGGGGGCGCGGACTGGAAACACCATATATTTT.

The CDR3 reads CSVGQGSKQPQHF. CDR3 bases: TGCAGCGTGGGACAGGGGTCGAAGCAGCCCCAGCATTTT. The chain is built from TRBV29-1 and TRBJ1-5, with TRBD1 matching over 10 bases. The J segment lost 7 bases and the V segment lost 6 bases, leaving 6 bases of the junction unmatched. Germline V gene data show CDR1 as SQVTM and CDR2 as ANQGSEA. The CDR3 contains 13 residues.

The chain joins TRBV11-2 to TRBJ1-3; D ambiguous. Germline lookup yields CDR1 SGHAT and CDR2 FQNNGV. The CDR3 contains 15 residues. The V gene lost 4 bases and the J gene lost 4 bases, with 14 bases spanning the gap. In DNA, the CDR3 is TGTGCCAGCAGCTGGGAGAGAGGTTTCGGAAACACCATATATTTT. Translating gives CASSWERGFGNTIYF.

This clone was seen at least ten times. Other DNA sequences in this specimen translate into the identical CDR3. The chain joins TRBV6-5 to TRBJ1-1, with D possibly TRBD1 on 5 matching bases. Between the trimmed V and J ends, which lost 0 bases and 3 bases, there was a span of 11 bases. The CDR3 is 15 amino acids. The germline V gene has CDR1 MNHEY and CDR2 SVGAGI. The CDR3, as DNA: TGTGCCAGCAGTTACTCACCTGGGGGGGACACTGAAGCTTTCTTT. It is translated as CASSYSPGGDTEAFF.